The sample holds many counts of the clone carrying this T cell receptor beta chain. TCRdb processed the RT-PCR reads anew with MiXCR; each CDR3 protein has one entry. Counted here are about 680,000 distinct CDR3 sequences, approximately 15% occurring once; the ten biggest clones make up 3% to 4.5%. J lost 5 bases, V lost 2 bases, and 10 bases had no gene match. From germline, CDR1 is MNHEY and CDR2 SMNVEV (reference sequence). This CDR3 spans 17 amino acids. This clonotype was sampled from a female donor in good health, serving as a healthy control. Sequenced: memory CD4+ T cells from blood. The chain links TRBV27 to TRBJ2-7; 12 nucleotides agree with TRBD1. CDR3: CASSLGKGQGAFDEQYF. As DNA, the CDR3 is TGTGCCAGCAGTTTAGGGAAGGGACAGGGGGCTTTCGACGAGCAGTACTTC.